The clone carrying this T cell receptor (beta chain) was counted once. The data stem from a study of blood T cell repertoires in COVID-19. The V gene lost 6 bases and the J gene lost 12 bases, with 15 bases spanning the gap. The CDR3 runs 12 residues. Data came from immunoSEQ multiplex PCR; TCRdb stores just in-frame clones and leaves some out. This sample has about 200,000 clones, with about 90% found just once. The TCR sequence derives from a woman between 65 and 79 years old with acute or convalescent COVID-19. The chain links TRBV12-3 or TRBV12-4 to TRBJ2-1; tentatively, D is TRBD2 (5 bases). Sequencing used peripheral blood. The DNA of the CDR3 is TGTGCCAGCAGCCGGACTGTTAGTAGGCAGTTCTTC. As protein: CASSRTVSRQFF.